The TCR beta chain described here comes from a study of CD8 T cells in Susac syndrome. This clonotype was observed a single time. Random hexamers were used to reverse transcribe the RNA input (about 0.45 to 1 ug). Multiplex PCR with immunoSEQ amplified the TCR beta CDR3 across 54 Vbeta and 13 Jbeta. Using its own MiXCR run on the immunoSEQ multiplex PCR reads, TCRdb lists one record per CDR3 protein. The sample has 200,000 to 250,000 distinct CDR3 sequences, 80% to 95% seen once. Germline loops: CDR1 MNHEY, CDR2 SMNVEV (reference sequence). The CDR3 has 15 amino acids. J gave up 2 bases and V 6 bases, and 9 bases lay outside the gene matches. TCR beta sequencing covered blood CD8+ and CD4+ T cells. Negative isolation was applied to CD8+ and CD4+ T cells, and FACS enrichment was applied to TEMRA cells.

This sequence was found in a human donor with multiple sclerosis. The chain employs TRBV27 and TRBJ2-7; 8 bases fit TRBD1. The sequenced sample was CD8+ T cells from PBMCs. The CDR3: CASRLLDRAPYEQYF. Here the CDR3 DNA reads TGTGCCAGCAGACTTCTGGACAGGGCCCCCTACGAGCAGTACTTC.